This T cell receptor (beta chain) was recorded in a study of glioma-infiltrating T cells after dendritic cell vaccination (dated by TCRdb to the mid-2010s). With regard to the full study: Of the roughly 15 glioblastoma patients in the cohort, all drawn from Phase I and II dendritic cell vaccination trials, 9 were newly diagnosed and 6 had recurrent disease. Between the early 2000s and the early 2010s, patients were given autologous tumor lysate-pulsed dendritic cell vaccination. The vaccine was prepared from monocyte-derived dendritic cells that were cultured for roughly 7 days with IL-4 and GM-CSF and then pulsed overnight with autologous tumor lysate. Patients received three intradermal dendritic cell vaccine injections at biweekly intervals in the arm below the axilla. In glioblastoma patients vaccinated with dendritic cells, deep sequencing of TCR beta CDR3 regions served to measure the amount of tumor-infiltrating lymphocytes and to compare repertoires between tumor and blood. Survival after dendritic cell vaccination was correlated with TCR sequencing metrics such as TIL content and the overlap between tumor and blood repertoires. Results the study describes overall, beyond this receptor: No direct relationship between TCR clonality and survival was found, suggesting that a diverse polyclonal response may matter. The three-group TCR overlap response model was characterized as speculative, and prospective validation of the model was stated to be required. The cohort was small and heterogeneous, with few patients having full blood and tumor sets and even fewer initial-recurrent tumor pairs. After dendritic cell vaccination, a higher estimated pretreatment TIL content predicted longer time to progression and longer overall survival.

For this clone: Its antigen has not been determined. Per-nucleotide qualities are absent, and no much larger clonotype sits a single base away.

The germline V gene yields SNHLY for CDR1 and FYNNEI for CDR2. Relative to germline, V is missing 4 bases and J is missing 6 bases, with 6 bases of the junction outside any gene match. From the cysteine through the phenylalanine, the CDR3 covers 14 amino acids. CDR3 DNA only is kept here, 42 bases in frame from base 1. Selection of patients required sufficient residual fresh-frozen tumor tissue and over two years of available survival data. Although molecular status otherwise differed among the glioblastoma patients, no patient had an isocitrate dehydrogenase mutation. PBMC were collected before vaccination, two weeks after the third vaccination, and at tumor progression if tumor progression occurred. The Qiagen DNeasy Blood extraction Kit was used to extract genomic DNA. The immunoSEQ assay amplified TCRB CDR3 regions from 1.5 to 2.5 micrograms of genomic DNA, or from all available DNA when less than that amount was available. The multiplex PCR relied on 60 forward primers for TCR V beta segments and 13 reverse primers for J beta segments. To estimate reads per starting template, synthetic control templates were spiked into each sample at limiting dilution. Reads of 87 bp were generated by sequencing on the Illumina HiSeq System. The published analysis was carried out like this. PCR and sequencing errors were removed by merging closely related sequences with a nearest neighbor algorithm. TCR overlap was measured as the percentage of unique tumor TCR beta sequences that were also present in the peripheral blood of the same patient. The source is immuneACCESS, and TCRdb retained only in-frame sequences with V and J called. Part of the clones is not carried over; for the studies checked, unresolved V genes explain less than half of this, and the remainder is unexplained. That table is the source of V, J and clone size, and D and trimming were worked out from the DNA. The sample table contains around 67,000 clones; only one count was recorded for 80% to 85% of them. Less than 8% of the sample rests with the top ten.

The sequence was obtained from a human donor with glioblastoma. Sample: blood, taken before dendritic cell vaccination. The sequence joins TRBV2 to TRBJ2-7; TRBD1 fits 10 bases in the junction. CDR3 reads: CASSGLGQGSEQYF. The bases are TGTGCCAGCAGTGGCCTGGGACAGGGGAGCGAGCAGTACTTC.